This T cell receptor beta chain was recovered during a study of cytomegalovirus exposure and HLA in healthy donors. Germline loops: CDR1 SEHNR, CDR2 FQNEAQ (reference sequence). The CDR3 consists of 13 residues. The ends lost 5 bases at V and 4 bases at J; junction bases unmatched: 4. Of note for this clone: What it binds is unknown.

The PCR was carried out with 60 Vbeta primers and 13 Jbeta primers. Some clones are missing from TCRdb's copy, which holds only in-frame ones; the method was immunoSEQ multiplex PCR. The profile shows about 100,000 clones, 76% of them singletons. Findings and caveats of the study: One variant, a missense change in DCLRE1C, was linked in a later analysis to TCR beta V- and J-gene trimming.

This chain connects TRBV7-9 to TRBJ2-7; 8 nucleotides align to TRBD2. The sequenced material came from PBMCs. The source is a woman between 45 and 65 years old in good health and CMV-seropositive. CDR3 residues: CASSPGGAYEQYF. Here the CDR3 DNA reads TGTGCCAGCAGCCCGGGGGGGGCGTACGAGCAGTACTTC.